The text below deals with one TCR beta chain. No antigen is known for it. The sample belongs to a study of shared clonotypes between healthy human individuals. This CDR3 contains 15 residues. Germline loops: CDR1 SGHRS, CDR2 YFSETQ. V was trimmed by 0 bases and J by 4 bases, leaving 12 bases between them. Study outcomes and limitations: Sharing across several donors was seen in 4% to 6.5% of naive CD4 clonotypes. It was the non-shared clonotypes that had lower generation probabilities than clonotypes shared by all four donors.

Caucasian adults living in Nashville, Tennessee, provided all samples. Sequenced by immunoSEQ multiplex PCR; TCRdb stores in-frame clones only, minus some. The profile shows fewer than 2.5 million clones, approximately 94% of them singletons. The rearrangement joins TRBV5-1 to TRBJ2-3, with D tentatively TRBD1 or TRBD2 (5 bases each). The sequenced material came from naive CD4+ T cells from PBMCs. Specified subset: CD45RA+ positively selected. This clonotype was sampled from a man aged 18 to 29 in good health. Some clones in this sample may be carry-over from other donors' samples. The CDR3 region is CASSLGGRLADTQYF. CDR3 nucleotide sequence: TGCGCCAGCAGCTTGGGGGGGAGATTGGCAGATACGCAGTATTTT.